The clone carrying this T cell receptor (beta chain) came up a few times. This sample was included in a study of CD8+ T cells in alopecia areata. The CDR3 contains 14 residues. Germline CDR1 and CDR2: SGHRS and YFSETQ. The V segment lost 2 bases and the J segment 3 bases; nucleotides outside the gene matches: 4. In each case, RNA was isolated and then reverse transcribed into cDNA as the sequencing template. Some clones are missing from TCRdb's copy, which holds only in-frame ones; the method was immunoSEQ multiplex PCR. The sample gives 200,000 or so clones, 55% to 75% of which show up once; about 5% is in the top ten. The treatment is: oral pan-JAK inhibitor, 5-10 mg twice daily. Investigators sorted PBMCs to obtain both CD4+ and CD8+ T cells.

This sample comprised CD4+ T cells sorted from blood, obtained at week 24, from a patient treated with tofacitinib. This sequence joins TRBV5-1 and TRBJ1-1, with TRBD1 matching 7 bases. The sequence was obtained from a human donor with alopecia areata. DNA for the CDR3: TGCGCCAGCAGCTTTCAGGGGGGGTACACTGAAGCTTTCTTT. Its protein product is CASSFQGGYTEAFF. Full variable domain (remainder filled in from reference TRBV5-1 and TRBJ1-1): KAGVTQTPRYLIKTRGQQVTLSCSPISGHRSVSWYQQTPGQGLQFLFEYFSETQRNKGNFPGRFSGRQFSNSRSEMNVSTLELGDSALYLCASSFQGGYTEAFFGQGTRLTVV.